A single sample is the source of the 22 T cell receptor beta chains below, sequenced in a study of blood T cells in healthy people across ages. It was with a sample-barcoded 5' primer and a J-beta primer mix that a second PCR of roughly 6 to 12 cycles was run. In TCRdb, the 5' RACE reads were re-called with MiXCR into one record per CDR3 protein. The sample has 1,500,000 or so distinct CDR3 sequences, approximately 43% seen once. Source material: blood. The origin of the receptors is a woman aged 18-29 years in good health.

The chain links TRBV30 to TRBJ1-1; D remains unclear. From germline, CDR1 is GTSNPN and CDR2 SVGIG (reference sequence). The CDR3 runs 13 residues. Trimming took 5 bases from V and 2 from J, leaving 12 bases between them. The CDR3 is CAWETGFNTEAFF. The CDR3 DNA reads TGTGCCTGGGAGACCGGGTTCAACACTGAAGCTTTCTTT.

This rearrangement joins TRBV20-1 to TRBJ2-3; 12 bases match TRBD2. Germline values: CDR1 DFQATT, CDR2 SNEGSKA (reference sequence). This CDR3 comprises 16 residues. With V trimmed by 0 bases and J by 6 bases, 7 bases remained unmatched. The CDR3 coding sequence is TGCAGTGCTAGAGACCCGCTAGCGGGGGGGCGGGATACGCAGTATTTT. Amino acid sequence: CSARDPLAGGRDTQYF.

This clonotype was recorded a few times. The chain joins TRBV6-5 to TRBJ2-7, with TRBD2 identical over 8 bases. Germline lookup yields CDR1 MNHEY and CDR2 SVGAGI. The V and J ends lost 6 bases and 7 bases, in that order; junction bases with no gene match: 14. The CDR3 totals 15 residues. The CDR3 nucleotides are TGTGCCAGCAGAAGCACTAGCGGTTCCCCCCATGAGCAGTACTTC. Its protein product is CASRSTSGSPHEQYF.

This clonotype has a handful of counts. The rearrangement links TRBV7-2 to TRBJ2-3, with TRBD2 matching over 15 bases. This CDR3 contains 16 residues. Per germline, CDR1 SGHTA and CDR2 FQGNSA. V lost 5 bases, J lost 5 bases, and 5 bases stayed unmatched. CDR3 in amino acids: CASSIGLAGGLDTQYF. Here the CDR3 DNA reads TGTGCCAGCAGCATTGGACTAGCGGGGGGGTTAGATACGCAGTATTTT.

This chain uses TRBV12-3 or TRBV12-4 with TRBJ1-5; 7 bases fit TRBD1. Trimming at V came to 5 bases and at J to 0 bases, leaving 10 bases not matched to a gene. The CDR3 contains 17 residues. Here the CDR3 reads CASSPRQGWVSNQPQHF. In DNA, the CDR3 is TGTGCCAGCAGTCCCAGACAGGGATGGGTTAGCAATCAGCCCCAGCATTTT.

The chain employs TRBV11-2 and TRBJ1-6; the D gene is possibly TRBD1 (5 bases). The germline CDR1 and CDR2 sequences are SGHAT and FQNNGV. Trimming cost V 3 bases and J 0 bases, with 18 bases left between them. This CDR3 region has 19 residues. For the CDR3, the DNA is TGTGCCAGCAGCTTCGCCCCCCCGGGACGGAGCTCCTATAATTCACCCCTCCACTTT. Protein sequence: CASSFAPPGRSSYNSPLHF.

This clonotype has only a few counts. The chain employs TRBV9 and TRBJ2-4; 7 nucleotides align to TRBD1. TRBJ2-7 explains the end of the DNA better; the J call may be wrong. The germline gives CDR1 SGDLS, CDR2 YYNGEE. The CDR3 spans 15 residues. The CDR3 protein is CASSRDSLNPDEQYF. The CDR3 DNA follows: TGTGCCAGCAGCCGGGACAGCCTAAACCCAGACGAGCAGTACTTC.

J is TRBJ2-5 and V is TRBV20-1; 14 positions agree with TRBD2. The germline gives CDR1 DFQATT, CDR2 SNEGSKA (reference sequence). This CDR3 comprises 18 residues. The J segment lost 11 bases and the V segment lost 4 bases, leaving 21 bases of the junction unmatched. CDR3 sequence (DNA): TGCAGTGCTACGACTAGCGGGAGGGGTGAACTCCCCCCTCATGAGCAGTACTTC. Amino acid sequence: CSATTSGRGELPPHEQYF.

Only a few counts were recorded for this clonotype. The chain uses TRBV11-2 and TRBJ2-5, with D hard to call. The germline V gene encodes CDR1 SGHAT and CDR2 FQNNGV. V shed 5 bases and J shed 11 bases, with 18 bases lying between them. The CDR3 covers 13 residues. CDR3 region: CASSHGRYNEQYF. DNA for the CDR3: TGTGCCAGCAGCCACGGTCGATACAATGAGCAGTACTTC.

V usage is TRBV10-3 and J usage is TRBJ2-5; no clear D. The CDR3 contains 13 residues. Trimming stripped 6 bases from V and 0 bases from J, with 8 bases between. The germline gives CDR1 ENHRY, CDR2 SYGVKD. The CDR3 region has the DNA TGTGCCATCAGGAGCTTCGACCAAGAGACCCAGTACTTC. Translation: CAIRSFDQETQYF.

This clonotype has more than one count but fewer than ten. The gene calls are TRBV9 and TRBJ2-1; 10 nucleotides line up with TRBD2. CDR1 and CDR2 (germline): SGDLS, YYNGEE. Unmatched junction bases numbered 5, after V lost 1 base and J lost 4 bases. CDR3 length: 16 residues. This CDR3 is CASSVPRAGGYNEQFF. CDR3 bases: TGTGCCAGCAGCGTACCGAGAGCGGGGGGGTACAATGAGCAGTTCTTC.

The chain links TRBV9 to TRBJ2-7; D possibly uses TRBD1 or TRBD2 (5 bases each). The closer fit of TRBJ2-5 to the DNA end suggests the J call may be wrong. The CDR3 extends over 15 amino acids. Germline V lookup: CDR1 SGDLS, CDR2 YYNGEE. The CDR3 here is CASSPQPGPRETQYF. The CDR3 DNA follows: TGTGCCAGCAGCCCGCAACCGGGACCCCGAGAGACCCAGTACTTC.

The V gene is TRBV12-3 or TRBV12-4, the J gene TRBJ1-2, with 9 bases lining up with TRBD1. The CDR3 totals 14 residues. V shed 7 bases, J shed 4 bases, and the junction held 7 bases outside the gene matches. CDR3 in DNA: TGTGCCAGCAACAAACAGGGGGCCCTCTATGGCTACACCTTC. Encoded protein: CASNKQGALYGYTF.

V gene TRBV19 combines with J gene TRBJ1-5; tentatively, D is TRBD1 (6 bases). The V end was cut by 7 bases, the J end by 4 bases, with 11 bases between. This CDR3 contains 13 residues. Per germline, CDR1 LNHDA and CDR2 SQIVND (reference sequence). The CDR3 here is CASNQGPNQPQHF. Written as DNA, the CDR3 is TGTGCCAGTAACCAGGGGCCTAATCAGCCCCAGCATTTT.

The J gene is TRBJ2-5, the V gene TRBV9, with D unclear. Trimming shortened V by 1 base and J by 5 bases, and 12 bases separated the two germline ends. Germline V gives CDR1 SGDLS, CDR2 YYNGEE. This CDR3 comprises 14 residues. CDR3 residues: CASSVSSLGETQYF. The CDR3, as DNA: TGTGCCAGCAGCGTATCCTCACTCGGGGAGACCCAGTACTTC.

This sequence joins TRBV20-1 and TRBJ1-3, with D possibly being TRBD1 (5 bases). The CDR3 totals 14 residues. V lost 4 bases to trimming and J lost 0 bases, with 10 bases between them. Germline assignment: CDR1 DFQATT and CDR2 SNEGSKA (reference sequence). The CDR3 sequence: CSAIDSASGNTIYF. The DNA for the CDR3 is TGCAGTGCTATTGACAGCGCCTCTGGAAACACCATATATTTT.

The V call is TRBV11-3, the J call TRBJ2-2, with TRBD2 as a possible D gene (5 bases). CDR3 length: 14 residues. Trimming cost V 6 bases and J 7 bases, with 15 bases left between them. Germline values: CDR1 SGHNT, CDR2 YENEEA. CDR3 amino acids: CASRLGLDGGELFF. The CDR3 nucleotides are TGTGCCAGCAGGCTAGGACTCGACGGCGGGGAGCTGTTTTTT.

This clonotype was observed a handful of times. The rearrangement uses TRBV9 and TRBJ1-1; D ambiguous. Germline V gene lookup returns CDR1 SGDLS and CDR2 YYNGEE. Trimming pared 0 bases from V and 1 base from J, leaving 7 bases between. The CDR3 length is 14 residues. CDR3 sequence reads: CASSVDHTNTEAFF. The DNA of the CDR3 is TGTGCCAGCAGCGTAGACCACACGAACACTGAAGCTTTCTTT.

This clonotype was observed a few times. V is TRBV9 and J is TRBJ2-7; D might be TRBD1 (6 bases). Germline CDR1 SGDLS, CDR2 YYNGEE. Between the trimmed V and J ends, which lost 3 bases and 9 bases, there was a span of 19 bases. The CDR3 is made up of 14 amino acids. This chain's CDR3 is CASSANPQGLGQYF. The CDR3 bases are TGTGCCAGCAGCGCAAACCCACAGGGCTTGGGGCAGTACTTC.

J is TRBJ2-5 and V is TRBV6-2 or TRBV6-3, with no clear D. The J call may be incorrect, as the DNA end agrees better with TRBJ2-7. Germline assignment: CDR1 MNHEY and CDR2 SVGEGT. This CDR3 comprises 12 residues. The CDR3 DNA is TGTGCCAGCAGCGTCCGGGTTGCCGAGCAGTACTTC. It specifies CASSVRVAEQYF.

The chain is built from TRBV3-1 and TRBJ2-1; no definite D call. CDR3 length: 13 residues. Trimming shortened V by 0 bases and J by 15 bases, and 15 bases separated the two germline ends. CDR1 and CDR2 (germline): LGHDT, YNNKEL (reference sequence). The CDR3 here is CASSQDLREGRFF. DNA for the CDR3: TGTGCCAGCAGCCAAGATCTAAGGGAAGGTAGGTTCTTC.

This CDR3 reads CASSFNLEQYF. CDR3 DNA sequence: TGTGCCAGCAGCTTTAACCTCGAGCAGTACTTC. This chain connects TRBV7-8 to TRBJ2-7; D ambiguous. Per germline, CDR1 SGHVS and CDR2 FQNEAQ. Trimming took 3 bases from V and 6 from J, leaving 6 bases between them. The CDR3 is 11 residues long.